The 5 T cell receptor beta chains reported below all come from one sample, sequenced in a study of Ad26.COV2.S vaccination and SARS-CoV-2 variants. Treatment in this sample: roughly 19 received Ad26.COV2.S at low or high dose, single or two shots; about 5 received placebo; per-sample allocation not given. Samples came from day 63 after the first vaccine or placebo injection. TCRdb's table, derived via immunoSEQ multiplex PCR, lists solely in-frame clones and lacks some. Of hundreds of thousands of clones detected, about nine tenths appear once; the ten largest clones hold roughly 3.2%. Material: peripheral blood, obtained in a trial of Ad26.COV2.S vaccine versus placebo. All receptors come from a person between 18 and 65 years old who received the Ad26.COV2.S COVID-19 vaccine or a placebo.

The chain is built from TRBV9 and TRBJ2-3; D unresolved. V gave up 0 bases and J gave up 3 bases, with 11 bases separating them. CDR1 SGDLS and CDR2 YYNGEE come from the germline V gene. The CDR3 is made up of 15 amino acids. The CDR3 sequence is CASSVVGVSTDTQYF. The CDR3 DNA follows: TGTGCCAGCAGCGTAGTTGGGGTCTCAACAGATACGCAGTATTTT.

This clone was recorded at least ten times. V gene TRBV3-1 (or the pseudogene TRBV3-2) combines with J gene TRBJ1-3, with D possibly being TRBD1 (6 bases). The germline V gene has CDR1 LGHDT and CDR2 YNNKEL (reference sequence). Trimming left V 6 bases short and J 3 bases short, with 15 bases between. This CDR3 spans 15 amino acids. The CDR3 DNA reads TGTGCCAGCAGAGCACAGGGAGAATTTGGAAACACCATATATTTT. It yields the protein CASRAQGEFGNTIYF.

This chain links TRBV5-5 with TRBJ1-1; D gene ambiguous. Germline CDR1 and CDR2: SGHKS and YYEKEE (reference sequence). V dropped 0 bases and J dropped 4 bases, with 7 bases sitting between them. The CDR3 is made up of 13 amino acids. DNA of the CDR3: TGTGCCAGCAGCTTGGACGCATTCACTGAAGCTTTCTTT. The encoded protein is CASSLDAFTEAFF.

The chain links TRBV5-5 to TRBJ1-1; D is perhaps TRBD1 (5 bases). The CDR3 is 16 residues long. Trimming cost V 4 bases and J 0 bases, with 16 bases left between them. In germline, CDR1 is SGHKS, CDR2 YYEKEE (reference sequence). The CDR3 DNA follows: TGTGCCAGCAGCCCGTTATTAGGGGATGTGAACACTGAAGCTTTCTTT. It is translated as CASSPLLGDVNTEAFF.

The chain combines TRBV6-5 with TRBJ1-2; 9 nucleotides line up with TRBD1. This CDR3 spans 14 amino acids. From germline, CDR1 is MNHEY and CDR2 SVGAGI. J lost 5 bases, V lost 0 bases, and 1 base had no gene match. The CDR3 DNA reads TGTGCCAGCAGTTACTCGGACAGGGGTTATGGCTACACCTTC. It encodes CASSYSDRGYGYTF.